Sequencing of this T cell receptor beta chain was carried out in a study of blood T cell repertoires in COVID-19. The CDR3 length is 16 residues. CDR1 is SGHRS, CDR2 YFSETQ, per germline. V shed 2 bases, J shed 5 bases, and the junction held 9 bases outside the gene matches. Assay used: immunoSEQ multiplex PCR; TCRdb lists only in-frame clones, some missing. This sample yields roughly 210,000 clones, of which roughly 87% are seen a single time; approximately 7.2% belongs to the top ten. Sequencing was carried out using PBMCs or T cells enriched from blood (not recorded which). This rearrangement joins TRBV5-1 to TRBJ2-7, with 11 positions matching TRBD2. The TCR was taken from a young man in a cohort exposed to, infected with or recovered from COVID-19 (not recorded which). The CDR3 DNA follows: TGCGCCAGCAGCTTACTAGCGGGAGCCACAAGGAACGAGCAGTACTTC. Protein: CASSLLAGATRNEQYF.